A single sample is the source of the 8 T cell receptor beta chains below, sequenced in a study of blood T cell repertoires in COVID-19. Here immunoSEQ multiplex PCR was the method, and the copy in TCRdb shows in-frame clones only, minus some. The sample holds roughly 46,000 clones, 70% to 90% seen once. The specimen was PBMCs or T cells enriched from blood (not recorded which). The receptors shown here come from a woman aged 45-60 years who had recovered from COVID-19.

The chain links TRBV29-1 to TRBJ1-2; TRBD1 is a possible D gene (6 bases). Germline V CDR1 and CDR2: SQVTM, ANQGSEA. The CDR3 is 12 residues long. The V end lost 6 bases, the J end lost 4 bases, and 12 bases lay between the germline ends. CDR3 in DNA: TGCAGCGTCGGCACAGGGAGCTATGGCTACACCTTC. This codes for CSVGTGSYGYTF.

The chain is built from TRBV10-3 and TRBJ2-3; the match to TRBD1 covers 8 bases. The ends lost 3 bases at V and 4 bases at J; junction bases unmatched: 12. The CDR3 has 17 residues. Looked up from germline, CDR1 is ENHRY and CDR2 is SYGVKD. The CDR3 region has the DNA TGTGCCATCAGTGATGGTGAAGGACAGGGATGGGCAGATACGCAGTATTTT. This gives the protein CAISDGEGQGWADTQYF.

The chain recombines TRBV18 with TRBJ2-7; tentative D call: TRBD1 (7 bases). The CDR3 consists of 15 residues. In germline, CDR1 is KGHSH, CDR2 LQKENI. V dropped 3 bases and J dropped 0 bases, with 12 bases sitting between them. The DNA of the CDR3 is TGTGCCAGCTCACCGCAGGGGGGTTACTCCTACGAGCAGTACTTC. It translates to CASSPQGGYSYEQYF.

The chain is built from TRBV5-6 and TRBJ1-1; D gene ambiguous. V dropped 2 bases and J dropped 2 bases, with 7 bases sitting between them. This CDR3 is built from 13 residues. Looked up from germline, CDR1 is SGHDT and CDR2 is YYEEEE. The CDR3 is CASSLHPNTEAFF. The CDR3 DNA is TGTGCCAGCAGCTTACACCCAAACACTGAAGCTTTCTTT.

This clone appeared once. CDR3 region: CASSPPSSGGFPDTQYF. In DNA, the CDR3 is TGTGCCAGCTCACCACCGTCGAGCGGGGGATTTCCAGATACGCAGTATTTT. The chain recombines TRBV18 with TRBJ2-3, with TRBD2 identical over 8 bases. Germline V lookup: CDR1 KGHSH, CDR2 LQKENI. V shed 0 bases and J 4 bases; nucleotides not matched to a gene: 9. The CDR3 loop spans 17 amino acids.

The chain employs TRBV28 and TRBJ1-5; D possibly corresponds to TRBD1 (5 bases). Germline V gives CDR1 MDHEN, CDR2 SYDVKM. V gave up 6 bases and J gave up 6 bases, with 12 bases separating them. The CDR3 spans 13 residues. CDR3 nucleotides: TGTGCCAGCAGGCAGGGTATGGGTCAGCCCCAGCATTTT. Its protein is CASRQGMGQPQHF.

The rearrangement uses TRBV28 and TRBJ1-1; 7 bases fit TRBD1. This CDR3 has 15 amino acids. The germline gives CDR1 MDHEN, CDR2 SYDVKM. Trimming took 8 bases from V and 1 from J; bases not matched to a gene: 10. This CDR3 reads CASPKRQGENTEAFF. Written as DNA, the CDR3 is TGTGCCAGCCCGAAGAGACAGGGAGAGAACACTGAAGCTTTCTTT. Using reference TRBV28 and TRBJ1-1 for the parts outside the CDR3, the full variable domain is DVKVTQSSRYLVKRTGEKVFLECVQDMDHENMFWYRQDPGLGLRLIYFSYDVKMKEKGDIPEGYSVSREKKERFSLILESASTNQTSMYLCASPKRQGENTEAFFGQGTRLTVV.

This clone was observed a few times. Other DNA variants within this sample encode the same CDR3. The rearrangement joins TRBV6-5 to TRBJ2-3; tentative D call: TRBD1 (5 bases). CDR1 is MNHEY, CDR2 SVGAGI, per germline. Deletions cut 0 bases from V and 3 bases from J, with 7 bases between. This CDR3 region has 14 residues. CDR3 loop: CASSYSQGTDTQYF. In DNA form, the CDR3 reads TGTGCCAGCAGTTACTCGCAGGGAACAGATACGCAGTATTTT.